Included here is one T cell receptor beta chain sequence, with context. Its cognate antigen has yet to be identified. Base qualities are not provided; no much larger clone lies one nucleotide away. This entry is derived from a study of blood T cell repertoires in COVID-19 (dated by TCRdb to 2020 to 2022). Context from the whole study: Samples from collaborators originated in the United States, Italy and Spain and spanned both the acute and convalescent phases of COVID-19. Deeply sampled blood TCRbeta repertoires from subjects exposed to, actively infected with, or recovered from COVID-19 were included in the dataset. The prospective study material was composed of cDNA or gDNA derived from T cells, B-cell-depleted T cells, or PBMCs. The repertoires were made available in a free public database intended to serve as a resource for research on the immune response to SARS-CoV-2. Sample metadata almost always included a de-identified subject ID, COVID-19 status, age in years and sex. The samples were drawn from two sources: the first 160 participants of the ongoing ImmuneRACE study, and over 1,000 subjects contributed by 6 global collaborators. Where available, HLA class I and class II types were obtained from metadata supplied by the sample provider rather than from assay-based typing.

In the prospective study, participants were roughly 18 to 100 years old, resided in about two dozen geographic areas of the United States, and were enrolled through a virtual design. Cohort assignment in the prospective study relied on participant-reported clinical history from a screening survey and a study questionnaire. Each participant in the prospective study had whole blood, serum and a nasopharyngeal or oropharyngeal swab collected by mobile phlebotomists. Prospective study participants could optionally give additional blood draws and questionnaires over an approximately two-month period. Blood samples from the prospective study were shipped frozen or at room temperature prior to DNA extraction. Study-wide conclusions, independent of this receptor: How much clinical and demographic metadata was included differed by source and by participant, and the metadata was provided uncurated.

The CDR3 spans 14 residues, from the cysteine through the phenylalanine. Just CDR3 DNA is preserved here, 42 bases in frame from base 1. V is reduced by 3 bases and J by 4 bases, leaving a spacing of 12 bases between them. The germline V gene yields MDHEN for CDR1 and SYDVKM for CDR2. TCRbeta CDR3 regions were amplified from genomic DNA using the immunoSEQ Assay, a bias-controlled multiplex PCR. For the original study's pipeline: The number of nucleated cells in each sample was estimated from the amplification of reference gene primers within the assay. To quantify the absolute abundance of each unique TCRbeta CDR3 rearrangement, sequence reads were collapsed and filtered. Productive Simpson clonality was computed per sample as the square root of Simpson's diversity index over productive rearrangements. As stored in TCRdb, this immuneACCESS dataset retains in-frame rearrangements with V and J assigned. A fraction of the clones does not appear; measured against another copy, unresolved V genes explain less than half of the discrepancy, and the remainder lacks a known reason. V and J calls plus clone size are reproduced from that table; the DNA served to infer D and trimming. The sample table holds 150,000 to 200,000 clones, of which 89% were seen once. The ten top clones hold under 3% of the sample.

This clonotype was obtained from a woman in her forties with acute COVID-19. Sequencing input: PBMCs or T cells enriched from blood (not recorded which). The chain is encoded by TRBV28 joined to TRBJ1-1; TRBD1 is a weak D gene call, 6 bases matching. The CDR3 loop reads CASSFIGGSTEAFF. The sequenced DNA is TGTGCCAGCAGTTTTATAGGGGGTTCCACTGAAGCTTTCTTT.